This entry is about one T cell receptor (beta chain). In the same sample, other DNA sequences code for this CDR3. The data stem from a study of blood T cell repertoires in COVID-19. The CDR3 contains 13 residues. CDR1 and CDR2 from the germline V gene are MNHEY and SVGAGI. Trimming took 2 bases from V and 4 from J, leaving 5 bases between them. Authors' data handling: Estimation of nucleated cell counts was performed using reference gene primer amplification. Produced via immunoSEQ multiplex PCR; TCRdb's table is partial and in-frame only. That table gives V, J and clone size, and the DNA gave D and trimming. The sample includes about 80,000 clones, roughly 80% of them seen just once.

The chain recombines TRBV6-5 with TRBJ2-2; D is uncertain. The TCR sequence derives from a woman aged 70-85 years with acute or convalescent COVID-19. Source material: peripheral blood. The CDR3 loop reads CASSYPGTGELFF. The CDR3 region has the DNA TGTGCCAGCAGTTACCCAGGCACCGGGGAGCTGTTTTTT.